Below are 14 T cell receptor beta chains sequenced from a single sample in a study of blood T cell repertoires in COVID-19. The assay was immunoSEQ multiplex PCR, and TCRdb's table has in-frame clones only and misses some. The sample consists of 60,000 or so clones, roughly 79% of them appearing once. Sequenced sample: peripheral blood. The receptors were sampled from a man aged 55-75 years with acute or convalescent COVID-19.

The V and J genes are TRBV24-1 and TRBJ2-2; weak D call: TRBD1 (6 bases). The CDR3 sequence is 16 residues long. Trimming removed 4 bases at V and 3 bases at J, with 14 bases between. Germline CDR1 and CDR2: KGHDR and SFDVKD. Here the CDR3 DNA reads TGTGCCACCAGTGACCTACAGGGAAGGGACACCGGGGAGCTGTTTTTT. Translating gives CATSDLQGRDTGELFF.

This CDR3 reads CASSGEGANVLTF. CDR3 bases: TGTGCCAGCAGTGGGGAGGGGGCCAACGTCCTGACTTTC. The chain is built from TRBV2 and TRBJ2-6; TRBD2 might be the D (5 bases). Trimming removed 4 bases at V and 4 bases at J, with 5 bases between. The CDR3 length is 13 residues. Germline V gene lookup returns CDR1 SNHLY and CDR2 FYNNEI.

The gene calls are TRBV5-4 and TRBJ1-2, with TRBD1 matching over 9 bases. The J segment lost 3 bases and the V segment lost 3 bases, leaving 6 bases of the junction unmatched. Per germline, CDR1 SGHNT and CDR2 YYREEE (reference sequence). The CDR3 contains 15 residues. The CDR3 sequence is CASSSRTGVDYGYTF. Written as DNA, the CDR3 is TGTGCCAGCAGCTCCCGGACAGGGGTTGACTATGGCTACACCTTC.

This chain links TRBV30 with TRBJ1-1; D uncertain. Trimming removed 8 bases from V and 4 bases from J, with 11 bases in between. This CDR3 region has 11 residues. Germline assignment: CDR1 GTSNPN and CDR2 SVGIG (reference sequence). The CDR3 coding sequence is TGTGCCCTCGCGGTTGCCACTGAAGCTTTCTTT. Encoded protein: CALAVATEAFF.

The table lists this clone with a few counts. This chain uses TRBV27 with TRBJ1-4, with TRBD1 as a possible D gene (5 bases). V lost 5 bases and J lost 7, with 14 bases in between. From germline, CDR1 is MNHEY and CDR2 SMNVEV (reference sequence). The CDR3 has 14 residues. CDR3 sequence: CASSSRIGGEKLFF. As DNA, the CDR3 is TGTGCCAGCAGTAGTCGGATCGGGGGTGAAAAACTGTTTTTT.

The chain is built from TRBV7-3 and TRBJ2-5; tentatively, D is TRBD1 (5 bases). The CDR3 loop spans 15 amino acids. The V and J ends lost 0 bases and 5 bases respectively, with 13 bases between them. From germline, CDR1 is SGHTA and CDR2 FQGTGA. CDR3 nucleotide sequence: TGTGCCAGCAGCTTAACAGGCGACGCAGGGGAGACCCAGTACTTC. Its translation is CASSLTGDAGETQYF.

The chain uses TRBV5-6 and TRBJ2-3; a possible D gene is TRBD1 (6 bases). Trimming left V 4 bases short and J 1 base short, with 16 bases between. Germline V CDR1 and CDR2: SGHDT, YYEEEE. The CDR3 extends over 16 amino acids. The DNA for the CDR3 is TGTGCCAGCAGCCTGGTGGGGGCTGGGGGCACAGATACGCAGTATTTT. As protein: CASSLVGAGGTDTQYF.

The chain employs TRBV5-1 and TRBJ1-2; 8 bases fit TRBD1. The CDR3 covers 17 residues. The V gene end was trimmed by 4 bases and the J gene end by 0 bases; junction bases not matched to a gene: 11. CDR1 is SGHRS, CDR2 YFSETQ, per germline. In DNA form, the CDR3 reads TGCGCCAGCAGCGTAAACGGGCAGGGGGCAGCTAACTATGGCTACACCTTC. Translation gives CASSVNGQGAANYGYTF. The full variable domain, rest sourced from reference TRBV5-1 and TRBJ1-2, is KAGVTQTPRYLIKTRGQQVTLSCSPISGHRSVSWYQQTPGQGLQFLFEYFSETQRNKGNFPGRFSGRQFSNSRSEMNVSTLELGDSALYLCASSVNGQGAANYGYTFGSGTRLTVV.

The V gene is TRBV19, the J gene TRBJ1-4; 9 bases are shared with TRBD1. Germline CDR1 and CDR2: LNHDA and SQIVND (reference sequence). The CDR3 covers 13 residues. V shed 6 bases and J 8 bases; nucleotides not matched to a gene: 4. The CDR3 nucleotides read TGTGCCAGTAGGGACAGGGGAGGAGAAAAACTGTTTTTT. Translation: CASRDRGGEKLFF.

The V call is TRBV4-1, the J call TRBJ2-3; a weak D match, TRBD1 (5 bases). This CDR3 has 13 amino acids. Germline V gives CDR1 MGHRA, CDR2 YSYEKL. V was shortened by 8 bases and J by 0 bases, with 9 bases between the two germline ends. CDR3 in DNA: TGCGCCAGCGGGGCTACTAGCACAGATACGCAGTATTTT. This gives the protein CASGATSTDTQYF.

The J gene is TRBJ2-3, the V gene TRBV19; 10 bases line up with TRBD2. The CDR3 covers 20 residues. V trimming: 3 bases; J trimming: 0 bases; junction bases outside the gene matches: 15. The germline V gene has CDR1 LNHDA and CDR2 SQIVND (reference sequence). CDR3: CASSIRGPASGGRSTDTQYF. The CDR3 nucleotides read TGTGCCAGTAGTATTCGGGGGCCCGCTAGCGGGGGTCGTAGCACAGATACGCAGTATTTT.

V usage is TRBV19 and J usage is TRBJ1-6; D call uncertain. The V and J ends lost 3 bases and 7 bases respectively, with 13 bases between them. There are 15 residues in the CDR3. Per the germline V gene, CDR1 is LNHDA and CDR2 is SQIVND (reference sequence). The CDR3, as DNA: TGTGCCAGTAGTATCACCACTATGTGGAATTCACCCCTCCACTTT. This translates into CASSITTMWNSPLHF.

The V call is TRBV5-5, the J call TRBJ2-2; 7 bases line up with TRBD2. J lost 2 bases, V lost 1 base, and 5 bases had no gene match. The CDR3 totals 16 residues. Germline CDR1 reads SGHKS; CDR2 reads YYEKEE (reference sequence). The CDR3 region is CASSLLGGGNTGELFF. In DNA form, the CDR3 reads TGTGCCAGCAGCTTGCTCGGCGGGGGTAACACCGGGGAGCTGTTTTTT.

This chain uses TRBV10-3 with TRBJ2-1; 9 bases fit TRBD2. From germline, CDR1 is ENHRY and CDR2 SYGVKD. The trim removed 0 bases at V and 0 bases at J, leaving 15 bases unmatched. The CDR3 is made up of 21 amino acids. Written as DNA, the CDR3 is TGTGCCATCAGTGAGTCGTGGGGAGTTCAGCGGGGGGCGAGCTCCTACAATGAGCAGTTCTTC. It specifies CAISESWGVQRGASSYNEQFF.